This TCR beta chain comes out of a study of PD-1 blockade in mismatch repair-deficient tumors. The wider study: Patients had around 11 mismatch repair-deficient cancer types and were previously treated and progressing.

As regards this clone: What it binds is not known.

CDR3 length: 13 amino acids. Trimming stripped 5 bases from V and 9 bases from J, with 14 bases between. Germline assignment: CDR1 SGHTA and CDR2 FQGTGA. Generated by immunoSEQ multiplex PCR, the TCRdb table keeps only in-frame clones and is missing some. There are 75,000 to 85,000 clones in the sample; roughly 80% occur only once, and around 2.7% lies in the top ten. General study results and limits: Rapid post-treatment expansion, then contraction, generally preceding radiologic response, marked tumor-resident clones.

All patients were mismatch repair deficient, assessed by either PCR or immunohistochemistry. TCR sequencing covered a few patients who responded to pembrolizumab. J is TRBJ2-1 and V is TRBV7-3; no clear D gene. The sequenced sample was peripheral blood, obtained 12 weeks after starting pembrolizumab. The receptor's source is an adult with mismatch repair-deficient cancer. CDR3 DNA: TGTGCCAGCAGCCCAAACCCGACCAGTGAGCAGTTCTTC. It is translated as CASSPNPTSEQFF.